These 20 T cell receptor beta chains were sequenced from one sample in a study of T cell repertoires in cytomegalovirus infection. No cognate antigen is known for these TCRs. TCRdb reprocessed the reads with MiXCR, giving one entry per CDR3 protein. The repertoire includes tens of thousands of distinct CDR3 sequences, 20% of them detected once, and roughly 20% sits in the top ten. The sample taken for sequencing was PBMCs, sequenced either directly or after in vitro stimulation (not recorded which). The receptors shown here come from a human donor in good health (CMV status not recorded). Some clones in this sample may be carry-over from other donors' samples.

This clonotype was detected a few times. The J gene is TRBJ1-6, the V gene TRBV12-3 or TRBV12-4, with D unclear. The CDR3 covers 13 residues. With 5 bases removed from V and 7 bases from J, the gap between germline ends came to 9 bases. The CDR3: CASSTTGNSPLHF. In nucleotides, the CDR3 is TGTGCCAGCAGTACTACGGGGAATTCACCCCTCCACTTT.

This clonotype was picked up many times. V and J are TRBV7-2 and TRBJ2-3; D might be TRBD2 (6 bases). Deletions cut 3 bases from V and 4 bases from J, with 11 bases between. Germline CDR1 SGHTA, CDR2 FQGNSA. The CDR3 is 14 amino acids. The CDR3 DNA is TGTGCCAGCAGCTTGAGCGGGTCGGCAGATACGCAGTATTTT. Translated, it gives CASSLSGSADTQYF. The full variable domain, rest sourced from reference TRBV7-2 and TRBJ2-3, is GAGVSQSPSNKVTEKGKDVELRCDPISGHTALYWYRQSLGQGLEFLIYFQGNSAPDKSGLPSDRFSAERTGGSVSTLTIQRTQQEDSAVYLCASSLSGSADTQYFGPGTRLTVL.

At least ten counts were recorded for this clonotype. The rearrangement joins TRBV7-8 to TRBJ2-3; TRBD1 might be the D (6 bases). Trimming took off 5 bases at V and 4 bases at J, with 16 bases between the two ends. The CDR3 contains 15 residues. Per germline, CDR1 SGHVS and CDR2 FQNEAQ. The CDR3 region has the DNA TGTGCCAGCAGCCCATACAGGGAAGGAGCAGATACGCAGTATTTT. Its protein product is CASSPYREGADTQYF.

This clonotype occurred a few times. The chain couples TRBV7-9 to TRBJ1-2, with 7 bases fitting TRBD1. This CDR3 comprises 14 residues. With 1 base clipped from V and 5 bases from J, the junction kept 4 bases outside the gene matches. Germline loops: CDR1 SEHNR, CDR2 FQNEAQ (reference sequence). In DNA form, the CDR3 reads TGTGCCAGCAGCTTAGTCACAGGGGAGTATGGCTACACCTTC. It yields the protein CASSLVTGEYGYTF.

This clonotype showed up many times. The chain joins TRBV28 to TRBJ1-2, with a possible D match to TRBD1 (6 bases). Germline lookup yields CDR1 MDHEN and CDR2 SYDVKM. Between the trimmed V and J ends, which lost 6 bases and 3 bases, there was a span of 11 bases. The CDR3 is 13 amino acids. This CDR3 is CASRPGQHYGYTF. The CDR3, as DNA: TGTGCCAGCAGGCCTGGACAGCACTATGGCTACACCTTC.

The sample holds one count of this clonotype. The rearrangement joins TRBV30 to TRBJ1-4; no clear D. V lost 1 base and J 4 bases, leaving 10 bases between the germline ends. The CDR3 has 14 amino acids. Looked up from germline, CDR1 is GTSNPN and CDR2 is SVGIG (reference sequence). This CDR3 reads CAWSAGLRNEKLFF. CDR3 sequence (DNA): TGTGCCTGGAGTGCGGGCCTTCGTAATGAAAAACTGTTTTTT.

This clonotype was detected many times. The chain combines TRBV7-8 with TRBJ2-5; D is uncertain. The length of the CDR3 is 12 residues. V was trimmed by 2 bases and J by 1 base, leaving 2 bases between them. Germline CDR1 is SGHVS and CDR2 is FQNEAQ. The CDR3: CASSLIQETQYF. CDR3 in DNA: TGTGCCAGCAGCTTAATCCAAGAGACCCAGTACTTC.

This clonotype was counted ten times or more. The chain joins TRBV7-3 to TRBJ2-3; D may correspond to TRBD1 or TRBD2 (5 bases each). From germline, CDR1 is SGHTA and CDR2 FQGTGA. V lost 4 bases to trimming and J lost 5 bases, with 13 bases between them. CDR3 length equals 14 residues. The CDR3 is CASSSGRAGDTQYF. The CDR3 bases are TGTGCCAGCAGCTCGGGCAGGGCGGGAGATACGCAGTATTTT.

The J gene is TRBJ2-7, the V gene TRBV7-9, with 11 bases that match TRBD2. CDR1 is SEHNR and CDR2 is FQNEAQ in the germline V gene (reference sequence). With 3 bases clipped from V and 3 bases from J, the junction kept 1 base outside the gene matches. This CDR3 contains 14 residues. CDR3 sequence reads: CASSLTSGNYEQYF. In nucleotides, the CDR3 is TGTGCCAGCAGCTTGACTAGCGGGAACTACGAGCAGTACTTC.

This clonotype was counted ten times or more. The CDR3 region has the DNA TGCGCCAGCAGAGGGACTAGGGGGCAAGAGACCCAGTACTTC. It specifies CASRGTRGQETQYF. J is TRBJ2-5 and V is TRBV10-2, with TRBD2 matching over 8 bases. V gave up 6 bases and J gave up 2 bases; unmatched junction bases: 5. Germline V gene lookup returns CDR1 WSHSY and CDR2 SAAADI. CDR3 length equals 14 residues.

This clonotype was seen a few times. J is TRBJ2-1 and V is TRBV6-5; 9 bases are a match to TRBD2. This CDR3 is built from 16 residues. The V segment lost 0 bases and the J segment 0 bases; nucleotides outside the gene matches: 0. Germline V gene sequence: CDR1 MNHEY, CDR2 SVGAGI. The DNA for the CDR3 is TGTGCCAGCAGTTACTCTAGCGGGAGCTCCTACAATGAGCAGTTCTTC. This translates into CASSYSSGSSYNEQFF.

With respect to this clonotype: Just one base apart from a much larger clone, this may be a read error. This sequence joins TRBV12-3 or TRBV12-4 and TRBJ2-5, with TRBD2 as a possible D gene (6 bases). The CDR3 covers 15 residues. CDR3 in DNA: TGTGCCAGGAGTTTTTTAGCAGGACTAAAAGAGACCCAGTACTTC. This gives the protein CARSFLAGLKETQYF.

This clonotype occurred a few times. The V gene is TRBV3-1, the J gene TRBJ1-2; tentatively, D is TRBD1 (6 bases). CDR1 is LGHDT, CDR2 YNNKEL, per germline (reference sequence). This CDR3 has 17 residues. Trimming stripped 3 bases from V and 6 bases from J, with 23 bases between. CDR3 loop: CASSHPIIPGDRDGYTF. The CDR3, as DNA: TGTGCCAGCAGCCACCCCATTATCCCAGGGGATCGGGATGGCTACACCTTC.

The CDR3 DNA sequence: TGTGCCAGCAGCCAGGACCGGTACAATGAGCAGTTCTTC. Its protein product is CASSQDRYNEQFF. The gene calls are TRBV14 and TRBJ2-1; D uncertain. The germline gives CDR1 SGHDN, CDR2 FVKESK. This CDR3 is 13 amino acids long. V lost 3 bases and J lost 4, with 7 bases in between.

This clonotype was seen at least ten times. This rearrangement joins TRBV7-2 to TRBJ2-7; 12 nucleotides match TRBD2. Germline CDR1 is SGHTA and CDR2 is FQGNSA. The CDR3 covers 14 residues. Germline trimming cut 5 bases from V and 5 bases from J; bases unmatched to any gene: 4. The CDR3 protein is CASSPSGGANEQYF. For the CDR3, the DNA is TGTGCCAGCAGCCCTAGCGGGGGGGCCAACGAGCAGTACTTC.

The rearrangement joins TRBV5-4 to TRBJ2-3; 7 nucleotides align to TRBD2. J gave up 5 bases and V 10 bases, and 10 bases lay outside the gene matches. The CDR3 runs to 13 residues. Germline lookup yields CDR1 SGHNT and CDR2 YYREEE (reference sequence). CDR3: CAGKSGKGDTQYF. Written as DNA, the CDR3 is TGTGCCGGCAAGAGCGGGAAGGGAGATACGCAGTATTTT.

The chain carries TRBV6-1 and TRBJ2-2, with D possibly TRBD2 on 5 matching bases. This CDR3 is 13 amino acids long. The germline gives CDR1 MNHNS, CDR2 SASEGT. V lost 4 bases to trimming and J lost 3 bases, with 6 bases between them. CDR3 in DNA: TGTGCCAGCAGTGGGACTTACACCGGGGAGCTGTTTTTT. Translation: CASSGTYTGELFF.

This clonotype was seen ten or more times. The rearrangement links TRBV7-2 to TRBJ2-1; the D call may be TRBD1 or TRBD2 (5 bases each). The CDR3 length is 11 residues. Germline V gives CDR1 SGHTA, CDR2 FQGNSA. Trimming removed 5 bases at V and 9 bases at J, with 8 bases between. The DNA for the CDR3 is TGTGCCAGCAGCCGAGGGGTTGAGCAGTTCTTC. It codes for CASSRGVEQFF.

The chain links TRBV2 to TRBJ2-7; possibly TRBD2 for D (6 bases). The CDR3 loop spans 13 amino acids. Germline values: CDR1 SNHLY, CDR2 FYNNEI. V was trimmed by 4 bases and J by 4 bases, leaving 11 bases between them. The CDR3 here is CASSGRELYEQYF. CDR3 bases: TGTGCCAGCAGTGGACGGGAGCTTTACGAGCAGTACTTC.

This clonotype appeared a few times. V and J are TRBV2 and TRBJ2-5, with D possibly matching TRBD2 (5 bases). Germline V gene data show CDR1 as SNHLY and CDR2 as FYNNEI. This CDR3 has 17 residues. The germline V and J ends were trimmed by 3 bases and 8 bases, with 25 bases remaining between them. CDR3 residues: CASSDWFLASPFRTQYF. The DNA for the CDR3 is TGTGCCAGCAGTGATTGGTTCCTGGCTAGCCCCTTCCGAACCCAGTACTTC.